These T cell receptor beta chains were read from a single sample in a study of T cell responses to AZD1222 COVID-19 vaccine. Libraries were prepared by immunoSEQ multiplex PCR; TCRdb keeps only in-frame clonotypes and omits some of them. The sample has under 80,000 clones; around 81% are singletons. Source: peripheral blood, taken 28 days after the second AZD1222 dose. The receptors here all came from an adult who received the AZD1222 COVID-19 vaccine. CDR3s include the opening cysteine and the closing phenylalanine or tryptophan. Each record gives: J gene, clone size, D gene, V gene, CDR3 protein, CDR3 DNA. A D gene is named only where the DNA matches it firmly. Size is omitted from some rows. Given values are once, few, many or a class for expanded clones.

j_gene: TRBJ1-2
abundance: NA
d_gene: NA
v_gene: TRBV7-9
CDR3aa: CASSGEGPYGYTF
CDR3nt: TGTGCCAGCAGCGGAGAAGGGCCCTATGGCTACACCTTC

j_gene: TRBJ2-4
abundance: NA
d_gene: TRBD2
v_gene: TRBV6-2/TRBV6-3
CDR3aa: CASSPRLAGHRKNIQYF
CDR3nt: TGTGCCAGCAGCCCCCGACTAGCGGGACATCGCAAAAACATTCAGTACTTC

j_gene: TRBJ2-7
abundance: NA
d_gene: NA
v_gene: TRBV7-2
CDR3aa: CASSSRRGYEQYF
CDR3nt: TGTGCCAGCAGCTCCCGGCGGGGCTACGAGCAGTACTTC

j_gene: TRBJ1-5
abundance: NA
d_gene: NA
v_gene: TRBV7-2
CDR3aa: CASSLRQAGENQPQHF
CDR3nt: TGTGCCAGCAGCTTACGACAGGCAGGGGAGAATCAGCCCCAGCATTTT

j_gene: TRBJ2-7
abundance: once
d_gene: NA
v_gene: TRBV15
CDR3aa: CATSRDLRHGSYEQYF
CDR3nt: TGTGCCACCAGCAGAGATTTGCGGCACGGCTCCTACGAGCAGTACTTC

j_gene: TRBJ2-7
abundance: NA
d_gene: TRBD1
v_gene: TRBV13
CDR3aa: CASSPGTGVSYEQYF
CDR3nt: TGTGCCAGCAGCCCCGGGACAGGGGTATCCTACGAGCAGTACTTC

j_gene: TRBJ2-5
abundance: NA
d_gene: NA
v_gene: TRBV15
CDR3aa: CATSNLGTRVGTQYF
CDR3nt: TGTGCCACCAGCAACCTCGGGACTCGGGTTGGGACCCAGTACTTC

j_gene: TRBJ2-7
abundance: NA
d_gene: NA
v_gene: TRBV7-8
CDR3aa: CASSLRLGLHGEQYF
CDR3nt: TGTGCCAGCAGCTTACGATTGGGGCTCCACGGGGAGCAGTACTTC

j_gene: TRBJ2-1
abundance: NA
d_gene: TRBD2
v_gene: TRBV7-3
CDR3aa: CASSRAGVPYNEQFF
CDR3nt: TGTGCCAGCAGTCGAGCGGGAGTACCCTACAATGAGCAGTTCTTC

j_gene: TRBJ2-7
abundance: NA
d_gene: NA
v_gene: TRBV2
CDR3aa: CASSEVYGYEQYF
CDR3nt: TGTGCCAGCAGTGAAGTCTATGGGTACGAGCAGTACTTC

j_gene: TRBJ2-7
abundance: few
d_gene: NA
v_gene: TRBV11-2
CDR3aa: CASTQRGLLSEQYF
CDR3nt: TGTGCCAGCACCCAACGGGGGCTTTTGTCCGAGCAGTACTTC

j_gene: TRBJ2-1
abundance: NA
d_gene: TRBD2
v_gene: TRBV7-8
CDR3aa: CASSRGLARGNEQFF
CDR3nt: TGTGCCAGCAGCCGAGGACTAGCCCGGGGCAATGAGCAGTTCTTC

j_gene: TRBJ1-3
abundance: few
d_gene: TRBD1
v_gene: TRBV25-1
CDR3aa: CASSGQGLTLDLNTIYF
CDR3nt: TGTGCCAGCAGTGGACAGGGCCTAACCCTTGATCTCAACACCATATATTTT

j_gene: TRBJ2-3
abundance: NA
d_gene: NA
v_gene: TRBV14
CDR3aa: CASSLGFAQYF
CDR3nt: TGTGCCAGCAGCCTGGGGTTCGCGCAGTATTTT

j_gene: TRBJ2-3
abundance: NA
d_gene: NA
v_gene: TRBV5-6
CDR3aa: CASSLPGTDTQYF
CDR3nt: TGTGCCAGCAGCTTGCCGGGCACAGATACGCAGTATTTT

j_gene: TRBJ2-5
abundance: few
d_gene: TRBD2
v_gene: TRBV3-1/TRBV3-2
CDR3aa: CASSPELAEETQYF
CDR3nt: TGTGCCAGCAGCCCGGAGCTAGCGGAAGAGACCCAGTACTTC

j_gene: TRBJ2-2
abundance: NA
d_gene: NA
v_gene: TRBV28
CDR3aa: CASSLVTATTNTGELFF
CDR3nt: TGTGCCAGCAGTTTAGTGACAGCGACAACGAACACCGGGGAGCTGTTTTTT

j_gene: TRBJ2-7
abundance: NA
d_gene: NA
v_gene: TRBV6-2/TRBV6-3
CDR3aa: CASSLRRGSYEQYF
CDR3nt: TGTGCCAGCAGTCTTCGCCGCGGCTCCTACGAGCAGTACTTC

j_gene: TRBJ1-2
abundance: NA
d_gene: NA
v_gene: TRBV18
CDR3aa: CASSPGERYGYTTF
CDR3nt: TGTGCCAGCTCACCCGGGGAACGCTATGGCTACACCACCTTC

j_gene: TRBJ1-1
abundance: NA
d_gene: NA
v_gene: TRBV30
CDR3aa: CAWSPTGSEAFF
CDR3nt: TGTGCCTGGAGTCCCACAGGGTCTGAAGCTTTCTTT

j_gene: TRBJ2-1
abundance: NA
d_gene: TRBD2
v_gene: TRBV28
CDR3aa: CASSLGGSYNEQFF
CDR3nt: TGTGCCAGCAGTTTAGGCGGGAGCTACAATGAGCAGTTCTTC

j_gene: TRBJ2-3
abundance: NA
d_gene: TRBD2
v_gene: TRBV7-7
CDR3aa: CASSKAGVPTDTQYF
CDR3nt: TGTGCCAGCAGCAAAGCGGGAGTGCCCACAGATACGCAGTATTTT

j_gene: TRBJ1-6
abundance: NA
d_gene: NA
v_gene: TRBV5-8
CDR3aa: CASSAQGPQPLHF
CDR3nt: TGTGCCAGCAGCGCCCAGGGACCGCAACCCCTCCACTTT

j_gene: TRBJ2-1
abundance: NA
d_gene: TRBD2
v_gene: TRBV29-1
CDR3aa: CSGGRLYNEQFF
CDR3nt: TGCAGCGGCGGGAGGCTTTACAATGAGCAGTTCTTC

j_gene: TRBJ2-5
abundance: NA
d_gene: NA
v_gene: TRBV6-5
CDR3aa: CASSYSRVRETQYF
CDR3nt: TGTGCCAGCAGTTACTCTCGGGTGCGGGAGACCCAGTACTTC

j_gene: TRBJ2-1
abundance: NA
d_gene: TRBD2
v_gene: TRBV15
CDR3aa: CATSRSLLPGTTSDEQFF
CDR3nt: TGTGCCACCAGCAGATCCCTCCTACCCGGGACTACCTCGGATGAGCAGTTCTTC

j_gene: TRBJ2-5
abundance: NA
d_gene: TRBD2
v_gene: TRBV18
CDR3aa: CASSPSELAGRETQYF
CDR3nt: TGTGCCAGCTCACCAAGTGAACTAGCGGGAAGAGAGACCCAGTACTTC

j_gene: TRBJ2-5
abundance: NA
d_gene: NA
v_gene: TRBV28
CDR3aa: CASSLSPRVETQYF
CDR3nt: TGTGCCAGCAGTTTATCCCCCAGGGTGGAGACCCAGTACTTC

j_gene: TRBJ2-7
abundance: NA
d_gene: TRBD1
v_gene: TRBV7-6
CDR3aa: CASSLGTGGVFSYEQYF
CDR3nt: TGTGCCAGCAGCTTAGGGACAGGGGGCGTCTTCTCCTACGAGCAGTACTTC

j_gene: TRBJ2-1
abundance: few
d_gene: TRBD2
v_gene: TRBV29-1
CDR3aa: CSVSGRYNEQFF
CDR3nt: TGCAGCGTTAGCGGGAGGTACAATGAGCAGTTCTTC

j_gene: TRBJ1-2
abundance: NA
d_gene: NA
v_gene: TRBV27
CDR3aa: CASSGTWQGSYGYTF
CDR3nt: TGTGCCAGCTCCGGGACGTGGCAAGGAAGCTATGGCTACACCTTC

j_gene: TRBJ2-1
abundance: NA
d_gene: TRBD1
v_gene: TRBV18
CDR3aa: CASSPLPIGQGKNEQFF
CDR3nt: TGTGCCAGCTCACCACTTCCTATTGGACAGGGAAAGAATGAGCAGTTCTTC

j_gene: TRBJ1-4
abundance: NA
d_gene: NA
v_gene: TRBV9
CDR3aa: CASSVGLWGVTEKLFF
CDR3nt: TGTGCCAGCAGCGTAGGTCTCTGGGGGGTGACTGAAAAACTGTTTTTT

j_gene: TRBJ2-5
abundance: NA
d_gene: TRBD2
v_gene: TRBV25-1
CDR3aa: CASRVAGEVETQYF
CDR3nt: TGTGCCAGTCGCGTAGCGGGAGAAGTAGAGACCCAGTACTTC

j_gene: TRBJ2-1
abundance: NA
d_gene: NA
v_gene: TRBV12-3/TRBV12-4
CDR3aa: CASSLGDSEQFF
CDR3nt: TGTGCCAGCAGTTTAGGAGACAGTGAGCAGTTCTTC